The 17 T cell receptor beta chains presented below share a single source sample, sequenced in a study of CD8 T cells in ankylosing spondylitis. MiXCR, run by TCRdb on the 5' RACE reads, gives a single entry per CDR3 protein. The table lists fewer than 250,000 distinct CDR3 sequences, more than 25% of them singletons, with about 6.9% in the top ten. Sequenced sample: blood, either unsorted or a sorted T cell fraction (not recorded which). These receptors were collected from a male donor with ankylosing spondylitis or in good health (not recorded which).

This clonotype was detected a few times. The rearrangement joins TRBV20-1 to TRBJ2-5; TRBD2 matches 9 bases. Germline V lookup: CDR1 DFQATT, CDR2 SNEGSKA (reference sequence). The J segment lost 5 bases and the V segment lost 5 bases, leaving 6 bases of the junction unmatched. CDR3 length: 13 residues. CDR3 sequence reads: CSAGGTSRETQYF. The DNA of the CDR3 is TGCAGTGCTGGAGGGACTAGCAGGGAGACCCAGTACTTC.

A note on this clonotype: Compared with germline, one end of the junction differs, possibly owing to a read error. V and J are TRBV29-1 and TRBJ2-3, with D perhaps given as TRBD1 or TRBD2 (5 bases each). The CDR3 runs to 8 residues. Germline loops: CDR1 SQVTM, CDR2 ANQGSEA. The CDR3 DNA reads TGCAGCGACGAGGGTGGGGGATTT. Encoded protein: CSDEGGGF.

This clonotype turned up a few times. J is TRBJ2-5 and V is TRBV12-3 or TRBV12-4; no clear D gene. Deletions cut 2 bases from V and 1 base from J, with 8 bases between. This CDR3 is 14 amino acids long. The CDR3 protein is CASSLRHPQETQYF. The CDR3 DNA is TGTGCCAGCAGTTTACGCCATCCCCAAGAGACCCAGTACTTC.

This clonotype was observed a handful of times. The V call is TRBV6-5, the J call TRBJ2-1, with D possibly TRBD1 on 5 matching bases. Trimming pared 8 bases from V and 3 bases from J, leaving 8 bases between. The CDR3 runs 12 residues. Per the germline V gene, CDR1 is MNHEY and CDR2 is SVGAGI. CDR3 nucleotide sequence: TGTGCCAGCCAGGGCTACTACAATGAGCAGTTCTTC. Amino acids: CASQGYYNEQFF.

This chain links TRBV6-5 with TRBJ2-3; 7 nucleotides line up with TRBD2. Germline CDR1 MNHEY, CDR2 SVGAGI. V lost 0 bases, J lost 1 base, and 7 bases stayed unmatched. This CDR3 has 17 residues. Written as DNA, the CDR3 is TGTGCCAGCAGTTACTCGGCACCGGGACTACGCACAGATACGCAGTATTTT. Amino acid sequence: CASSYSAPGLRTDTQYF.

This chain connects TRBV12-3 or TRBV12-4 to TRBJ1-6; D is uncertain. CDR3 length equals 17 residues. The V and J ends lost 2 bases and 0 bases respectively, with 11 bases between them. The CDR3 DNA is TGTGCCAGCAGTTTAACTATTTCAGGCTCCTATAATTCACCCCTCCACTTT. This codes for CASSLTISGSYNSPLHF.

The J gene is TRBJ2-7, the V gene TRBV29-1, with a possible D match to TRBD2 (5 bases). The CDR3 has 13 amino acids. Between the trimmed V and J ends, which lost 6 bases and 2 bases, there was a span of 14 bases. The germline gives CDR1 SQVTM, CDR2 ANQGSEA. CDR3 DNA sequence: TGCAGCGTCGGAGTGAGCGGAGCCTACGAGCAGTACTTC. It translates to CSVGVSGAYEQYF.

The V call is TRBV11-2, the J call TRBJ1-3; D ambiguous. Germline CDR1 SGHAT, CDR2 FQNNGV. V shed 5 bases and J shed 0 bases, with 8 bases lying between them. CDR3 length: 14 amino acids. The CDR3 loop reads CASSPRFSGNTIYF. CDR3 nucleotide sequence: TGTGCCAGCAGCCCGCGATTCTCTGGAAACACCATATATTTT.

Ten or more counts support this clonotype. The genes are TRBV29-1 and TRBJ1-1; possibly TRBD1 for D (6 bases). The CDR3 contains 12 residues. Germline loops: CDR1 SQVTM, CDR2 ANQGSEA. The CDR3 reads CAAGGGSTEAFF. As DNA, the CDR3 is TGCGCAGCCGGGGGCGGAAGCACTGAAGCTTTCTTT. The variable domain in full, completed from reference TRBV29-1 and TRBJ1-1, reads SAVISQKPSRDICQRGTSLTIQCQVDSQVTMMFWYRQQPGQSLTLIATANQGSEATYESGFVIDKFPISRPNLTFSTLTVSNMSPEDSSIYLCAAGGGSTEAFFGQGTRLTVV.

The rearrangement uses TRBV20-1 and TRBJ2-5; 8 nucleotides align to TRBD2. The CDR3 spans 15 residues. Trimming at V came to 3 bases and at J to 1 base, leaving 7 bases not matched to a gene. Per germline, CDR1 DFQATT and CDR2 SNEGSKA (reference sequence). This CDR3 reads CSARRAGGAQETQYF. In nucleotides, the CDR3 is TGCAGTGCTAGGCGGGCGGGAGGAGCCCAAGAGACCCAGTACTTC.

The chain uses TRBV7-2 and TRBJ2-3; 9 nucleotides line up with TRBD2. Germline CDR1 reads SGHTA; CDR2 reads FQGNSA. V dropped 2 bases and J dropped 4; count of bases not matched to a gene: 10. CDR3 size: 17 residues. CDR3 in amino acids: CASSLILAGRGSDTQYF. CDR3 nucleotides: TGTGCCAGCAGCTTAATCCTAGCGGGGAGAGGATCAGATACGCAGTATTTT.

The table lists this clonotype with many counts. Written as DNA, the CDR3 is TGTGCCAGCAGTGAAGAGGGGCCCCAGCATTTT. This gives the protein CASSEEGPQHF. The chain recombines TRBV6-1 with TRBJ1-5; unclear D gene. This CDR3 is 11 amino acids long. From germline, CDR1 is MNHNS and CDR2 SASEGT. V shed 1 base and J shed 9 bases, with 4 bases lying between them.

V is TRBV20-1 and J is TRBJ2-7; TRBD2 is a possible D gene (7 bases). From germline, CDR1 is DFQATT and CDR2 SNEGSKA (reference sequence). Trimming stripped 3 bases from V and 0 bases from J, with 15 bases between. CDR3 length: 15 residues. CDR3 DNA sequence: TGCAGTGCTAGGGGGGGGCAGGGGCGCTCCTACGAGCAGTACTTC. The encoded protein is CSARGGQGRSYEQYF.

This clonotype was found many times. The chain joins TRBV20-1 to TRBJ2-3; a possible D gene is TRBD1 (6 bases). The CDR3 covers 14 residues. Germline values: CDR1 DFQATT, CDR2 SNEGSKA (reference sequence). Trimming stripped 4 bases from V and 2 bases from J, with 13 bases between. The CDR3 protein is CSAIKTGTTDTQYF. The CDR3 region has the DNA TGCAGTGCTATAAAAACAGGGACCACAGATACGCAGTATTTT.

V gene TRBV20-1 combines with J gene TRBJ2-2, with 12 bases lining up with TRBD2. This CDR3 is 16 amino acids long. Germline-derived CDR1 and CDR2 are DFQATT and SNEGSKA (reference sequence). The trim removed 3 bases at V and 6 bases at J, leaving 8 bases unmatched. The CDR3 DNA follows: TGCAGTGCTAGGCGATCTAGCGGGAGGGCCTCCGGGGAGCTGTTTTTT. Translated: CSARRSSGRASGELFF.

This clonotype was recorded many times. This chain links TRBV29-1 with TRBJ2-6; no clear D. The germline V gene encodes CDR1 SQVTM and CDR2 ANQGSEA. The V end lost 5 bases, the J end lost 1 base, and 3 bases lay between the germline ends. This CDR3 spans 12 amino acids. In DNA form, the CDR3 reads TGCAGCGTTCAATCTGGGGCCAACGTCCTGACTTTC. Translation: CSVQSGANVLTF.

The table lists this clonotype with many counts. The chain joins TRBV4-2 to TRBJ2-2; TRBD1 is a possible D gene (5 bases). The CDR3 totals 14 residues. Germline V CDR1 and CDR2: LGHNA, YNFKEQ. V lost 2 bases and J lost 1, with 5 bases in between. CDR3 in amino acids: CASSQQGNTGELFF. The DNA of the CDR3 is TGTGCCAGCAGCCAACAGGGGAACACCGGGGAGCTGTTTTTT.